This TCR beta chain stems from a study of blood T cell repertoires in COVID-19. Trimming took off 0 bases at V and 1 base at J, with 19 bases between the two ends. Germline CDR1 reads SGDLS; CDR2 reads YYNGEE. CDR3 length equals 18 residues. Using immunoSEQ multiplex PCR, the repertoire was profiled, and TCRdb retains in-frame clones only, with some absent. The sample has 88,000 or so clones, 65% to 90% seen once. This sequence originates from a man between 60 and 70 years old with acute or convalescent COVID-19. What was sequenced was peripheral blood. This chain links TRBV9 with TRBJ1-1, with no clear D. The CDR3 DNA reads TGTGCCAGCAGCGTAGATCCAGGAGGGAGACGGACGAACACTGAAGCTTTCTTT. Amino acids: CASSVDPGGRRTNTEAFF.